This T cell receptor (beta chain) was identified during a study of beta chain features in type 1 diabetes. The CDR3 runs to 15 residues. Germline V gene sequence: CDR1 LGHNA, CDR2 YSLEER. Trimming left V 4 bases short and J 1 base short, with 14 bases between. The authors reverse transcribed all of the isolated RNA, so sequencing captured expressed TCRB transcripts. Method: immunoSEQ multiplex PCR; TCRdb's copy keeps in-frame clones and lacks some. The sample contains 310,000 or so clones, roughly 8% of which appear only once. The chain has TRBV4-3 and TRBJ2-7, with D possibly being TRBD1 or TRBD2 (6 bases each). The clonotype comes from a woman under 30 in good health. The sequenced material came from central memory CD4+ T cells from blood. The CDR3 is CASSLFTGTSYEQYF. In DNA, the CDR3 is TGCGCCAGCAGCCTCTTCACAGGGACTTCCTACGAGCAGTACTTC.